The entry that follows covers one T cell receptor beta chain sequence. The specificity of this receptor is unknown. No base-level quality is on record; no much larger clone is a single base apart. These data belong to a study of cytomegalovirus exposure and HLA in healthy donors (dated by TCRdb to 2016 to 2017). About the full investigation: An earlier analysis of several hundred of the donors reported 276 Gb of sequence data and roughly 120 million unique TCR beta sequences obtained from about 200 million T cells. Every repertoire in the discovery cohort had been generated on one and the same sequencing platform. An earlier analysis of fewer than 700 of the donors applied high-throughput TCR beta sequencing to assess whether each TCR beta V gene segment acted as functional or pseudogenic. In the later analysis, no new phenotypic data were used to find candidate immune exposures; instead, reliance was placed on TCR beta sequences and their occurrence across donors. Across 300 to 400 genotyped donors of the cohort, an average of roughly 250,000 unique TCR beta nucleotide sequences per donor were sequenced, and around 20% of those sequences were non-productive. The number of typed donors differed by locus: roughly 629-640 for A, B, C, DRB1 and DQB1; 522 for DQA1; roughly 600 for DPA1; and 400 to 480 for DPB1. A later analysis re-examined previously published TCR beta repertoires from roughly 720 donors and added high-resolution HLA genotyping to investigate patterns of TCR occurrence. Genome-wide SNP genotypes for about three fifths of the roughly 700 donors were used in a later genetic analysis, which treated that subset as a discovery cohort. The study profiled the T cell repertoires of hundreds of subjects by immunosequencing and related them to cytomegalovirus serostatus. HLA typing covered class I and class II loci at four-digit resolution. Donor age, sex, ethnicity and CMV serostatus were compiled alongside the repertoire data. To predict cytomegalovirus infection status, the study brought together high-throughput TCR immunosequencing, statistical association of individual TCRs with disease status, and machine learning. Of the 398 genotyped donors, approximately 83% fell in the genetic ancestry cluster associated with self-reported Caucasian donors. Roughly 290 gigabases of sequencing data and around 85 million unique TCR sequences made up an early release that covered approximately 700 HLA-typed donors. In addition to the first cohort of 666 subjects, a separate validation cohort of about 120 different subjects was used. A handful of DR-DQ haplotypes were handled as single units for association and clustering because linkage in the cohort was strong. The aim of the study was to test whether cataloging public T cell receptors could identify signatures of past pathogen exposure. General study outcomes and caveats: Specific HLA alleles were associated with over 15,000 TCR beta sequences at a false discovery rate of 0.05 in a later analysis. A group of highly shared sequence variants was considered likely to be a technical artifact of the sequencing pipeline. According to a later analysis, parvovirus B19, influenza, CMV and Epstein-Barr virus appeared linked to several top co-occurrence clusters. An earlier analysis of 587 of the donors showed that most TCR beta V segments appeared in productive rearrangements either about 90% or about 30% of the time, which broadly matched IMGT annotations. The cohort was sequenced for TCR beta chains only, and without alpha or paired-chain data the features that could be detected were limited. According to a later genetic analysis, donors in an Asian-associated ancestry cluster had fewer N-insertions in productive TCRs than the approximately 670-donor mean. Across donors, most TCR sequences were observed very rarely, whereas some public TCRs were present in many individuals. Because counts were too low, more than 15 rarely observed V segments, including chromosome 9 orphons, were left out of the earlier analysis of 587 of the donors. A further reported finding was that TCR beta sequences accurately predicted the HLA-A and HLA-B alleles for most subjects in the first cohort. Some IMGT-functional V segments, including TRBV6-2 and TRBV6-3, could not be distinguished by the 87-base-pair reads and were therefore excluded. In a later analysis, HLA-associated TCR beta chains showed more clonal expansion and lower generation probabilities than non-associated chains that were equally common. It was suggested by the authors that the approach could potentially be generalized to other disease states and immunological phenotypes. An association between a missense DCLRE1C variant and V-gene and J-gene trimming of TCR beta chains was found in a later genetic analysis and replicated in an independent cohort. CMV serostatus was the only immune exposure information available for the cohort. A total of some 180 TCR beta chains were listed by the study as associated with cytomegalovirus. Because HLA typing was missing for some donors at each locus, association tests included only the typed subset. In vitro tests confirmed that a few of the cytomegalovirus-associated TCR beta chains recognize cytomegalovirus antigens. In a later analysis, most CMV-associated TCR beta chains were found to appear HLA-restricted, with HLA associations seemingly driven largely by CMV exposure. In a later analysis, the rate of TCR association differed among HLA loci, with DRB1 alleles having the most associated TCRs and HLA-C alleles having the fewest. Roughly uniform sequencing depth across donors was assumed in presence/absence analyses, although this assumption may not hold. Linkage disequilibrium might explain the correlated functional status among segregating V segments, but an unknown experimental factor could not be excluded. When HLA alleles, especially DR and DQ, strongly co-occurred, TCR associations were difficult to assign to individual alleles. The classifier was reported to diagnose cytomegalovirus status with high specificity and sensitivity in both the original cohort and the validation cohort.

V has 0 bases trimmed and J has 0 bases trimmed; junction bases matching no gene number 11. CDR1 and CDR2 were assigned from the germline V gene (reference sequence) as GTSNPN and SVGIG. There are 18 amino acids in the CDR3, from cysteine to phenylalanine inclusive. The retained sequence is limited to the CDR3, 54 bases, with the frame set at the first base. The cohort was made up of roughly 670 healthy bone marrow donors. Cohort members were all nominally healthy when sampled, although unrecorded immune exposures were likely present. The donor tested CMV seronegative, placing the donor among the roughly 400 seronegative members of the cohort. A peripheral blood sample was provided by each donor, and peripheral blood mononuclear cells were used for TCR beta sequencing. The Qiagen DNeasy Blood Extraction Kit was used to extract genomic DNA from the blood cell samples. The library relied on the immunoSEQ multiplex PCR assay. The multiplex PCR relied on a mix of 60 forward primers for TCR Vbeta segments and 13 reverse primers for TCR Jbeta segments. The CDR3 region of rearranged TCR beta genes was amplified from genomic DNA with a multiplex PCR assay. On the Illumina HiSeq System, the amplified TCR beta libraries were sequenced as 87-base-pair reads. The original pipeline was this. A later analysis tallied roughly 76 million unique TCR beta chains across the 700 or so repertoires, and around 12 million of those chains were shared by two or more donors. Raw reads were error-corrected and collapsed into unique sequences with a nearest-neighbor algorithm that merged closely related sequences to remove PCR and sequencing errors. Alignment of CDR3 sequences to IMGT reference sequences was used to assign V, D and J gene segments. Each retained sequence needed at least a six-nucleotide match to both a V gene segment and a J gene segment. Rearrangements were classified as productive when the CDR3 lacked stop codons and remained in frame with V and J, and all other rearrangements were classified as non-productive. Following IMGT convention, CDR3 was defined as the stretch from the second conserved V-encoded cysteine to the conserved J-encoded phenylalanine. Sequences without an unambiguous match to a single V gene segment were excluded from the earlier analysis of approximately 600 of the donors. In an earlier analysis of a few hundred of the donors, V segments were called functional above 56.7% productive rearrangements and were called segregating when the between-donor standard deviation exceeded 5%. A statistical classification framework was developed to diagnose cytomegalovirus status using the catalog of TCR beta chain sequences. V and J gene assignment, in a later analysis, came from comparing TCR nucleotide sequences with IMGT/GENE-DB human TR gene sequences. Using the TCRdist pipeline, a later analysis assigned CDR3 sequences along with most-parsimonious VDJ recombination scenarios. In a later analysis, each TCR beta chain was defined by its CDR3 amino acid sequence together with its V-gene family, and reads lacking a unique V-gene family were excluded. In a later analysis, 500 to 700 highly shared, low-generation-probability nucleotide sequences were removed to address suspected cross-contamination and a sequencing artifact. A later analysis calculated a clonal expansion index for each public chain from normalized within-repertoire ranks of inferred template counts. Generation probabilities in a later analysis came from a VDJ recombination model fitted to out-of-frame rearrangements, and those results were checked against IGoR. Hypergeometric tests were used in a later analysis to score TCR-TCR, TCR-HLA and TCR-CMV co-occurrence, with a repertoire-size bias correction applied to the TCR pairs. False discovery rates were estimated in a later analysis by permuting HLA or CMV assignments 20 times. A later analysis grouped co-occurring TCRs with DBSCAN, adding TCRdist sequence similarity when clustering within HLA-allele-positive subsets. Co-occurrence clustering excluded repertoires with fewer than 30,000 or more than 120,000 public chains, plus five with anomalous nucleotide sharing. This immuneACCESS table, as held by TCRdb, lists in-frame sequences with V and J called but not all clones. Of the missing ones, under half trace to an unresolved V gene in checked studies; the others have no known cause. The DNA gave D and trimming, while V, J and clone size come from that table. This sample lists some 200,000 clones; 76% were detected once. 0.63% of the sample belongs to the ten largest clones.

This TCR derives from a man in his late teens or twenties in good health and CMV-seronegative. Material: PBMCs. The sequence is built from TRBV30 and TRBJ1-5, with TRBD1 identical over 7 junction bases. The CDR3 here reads CAWSVNYRGLYSNQPQHF. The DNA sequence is TGTGCCTGGAGTGTCAATTACAGGGGCCTTTATAGCAATCAGCCCCAGCATTTT.